This is a list of T cell receptor beta chains from one sample in a study of T-cell memory formation after mild COVID-19. TCRdb independently ran MiXCR on the 5' RACE reads; one entry per CDR3 protein. The sample lists a few hundred thousand distinct CDR3 sequences, roughly a fifth occurring once. Sequencing used PBMCs or a T cell subset sorted from them (not recorded which). These receptor sequences come from a man younger than 35 who had mild COVID-19 (a few samples of this study predate the infection). Cell type and time point are not known. CDR3s include the opening cysteine and the closing phenylalanine or tryptophan. D genes are given only for firm matches. For some rows the clone size is stated as once, few or many, or as a class when expanded; others skip it.

d_call	v_call	j_call	clone_size	cdr3_aa	cdr3_nt
.	TRBV7-5	TRBJ1-3	.	CISVPEAPRRPGTSSGNTIYF	.
TRBD1	TRBV12-3/TRBV12-4	TRBJ1-4	.	CASARTGGSEKLFF	TGTGCCAGCGCTAGGACAGGGGGCTCGGAAAAACTGTTTTTT
.	TRBV12-3/TRBV12-4	TRBJ2-1	many	CASSPQAGAGEQFF	TGTGCCAGCAGTCCGCAGGCGGGGGCTGGTGAGCAGTTCTTC
.	TRBV5-1	TRBJ2-7	few	CASSLLGMYEQYF	TGCGCCAGCAGCCTACTTGGTATGTACGAGCAGTACTTC
TRBD1	TRBV20-1	TRBJ1-4	.	CSAKTGTGEKLFF	TGCAGTGCTAAGACCGGGACAGGCGAAAAACTGTTTTTT
TRBD2	TRBV7-2	TRBJ2-2	few	CASSLTGLYTGELFF	TGTGCCAGCAGCCTCACGGGACTATACACCGGGGAGCTGTTTTTT
.	TRBV19	TRBJ2-5	few	CASSTTEQETQYF	TGTGCCAGTAGTACGACAGAGCAAGAGACCCAGTACTTC
.	TRBV2	TRBJ1-1	few	CASRGVGKNTEAFF	TGTGCCAGCAGGGGGGTTGGAAAGAACACTGAAGCTTTCTTT
.	TRBV29-1	TRBJ1-1	few	CSVEDPQGMDTEAFF	TGCAGCGTTGAAGATCCCCAGGGAATGGACACTGAAGCTTTCTTT
.	TRBV7-6	TRBJ2-7	few	CASSSSRQDFPYEQYF	TGTGCCAGCAGCTCGTCCCGACAGGATTTCCCCTACGAGCAGTACTTC
.	TRBV5-1	TRBJ2-4	few	CASSLGHLRAKNIQYF	TGCGCCAGCAGCTTGGGACACCTGAGAGCCAAAAACATTCAGTACTTC
.	TRBV29-1	TRBJ1-1	.	CSVRSAFGNTEAFF	TGCAGCGTTCGGTCGGCTTTCGGGAACACTGAAGCTTTCTTT
.	TRBV12-5	TRBJ1-2	.	CASGTLSLVYGYTF	TGTGCTAGTGGCACCCTTTCGCTTGTTTATGGCTACACCTTC
TRBD1	TRBV24-1	TRBJ1-5	few	CATSDKDRAGDSNQPQHF	TGTGCCACCAGTGATAAAGACAGGGCCGGGGACAGCAATCAGCCCCAGCATTTT
TRBD2	TRBV7-9	TRBJ2-7	.	CASSSTSGGNYEQYF	TGTGCCAGCAGCTCAACTAGCGGGGGTAACTACGAGCAGTACTTC
TRBD2	TRBV10-3	TRBJ2-3	few	CAISESRTSGGWTDTQYF	TGTGCCATCAGTGAGTCGCGAACTAGCGGGGGGTGGACAGATACGCAGTATTTT
.	TRBV11-2	TRBJ2-7	few	CASSPHRGSTNPSEGEQYF	TGTGCCAGCAGCCCCCACCGGGGCAGTACGAATCCCTCGGAGGGGGAGCAGTACTTC
TRBD1	TRBV4-3	TRBJ2-5	few	CASSQLTGEETQYF	TGCGCCAGCAGCCAACTGACAGGGGAGGAGACCCAGTACTTC
TRBD1	TRBV7-9	TRBJ2-5	.	CASSRPGQGETQYF	TGTGCCAGCAGCCGTCCCGGACAGGGGGAGACCCAGTACTTC
.	TRBV28	TRBJ1-5	few	CASSFVGNQPQHF	TGTGCCAGCAGTTTTGTGGGCAATCAGCCCCAGCATTTT
TRBD2	TRBV20-1	TRBJ2-1	few	CSAPLAGGRDNEQFF	TGCAGTGCCCCACTAGCGGGGGGGCGCGACAATGAGCAGTTCTTC
.	TRBV20-1	TRBJ1-1	.	CSATDEGSRNTEAFF	TGCAGTGCCACCGACGAGGGCTCGAGGAACACTGAAGCTTTCTTT
.	TRBV12-3/TRBV12-4	TRBJ2-3	.	CASSFQGNLDTQYF	TGTGCCAGCAGTTTCCAGGGGAACTTAGATACGCAGTATTTT
.	TRBV5-6	TRBJ1-1	.	CASSFVSGTPNTEAFF	TGTGCCAGCAGCTTTGTCTCCGGGACACCGAACACTGAAGCTTTCTTT
.	TRBV5-1	TRBJ2-1	.	CASGGTGDVGEQFF	TGCGCCAGCGGGGGAACCGGGGACGTCGGTGAGCAGTTCTTC
TRBD1	TRBV5-1	TRBJ1-4	.	CASSSMTGSEKLFF	TGCGCCAGCAGCTCGATGACAGGGTCTGAAAAACTGTTTTTT
TRBD1	TRBV14	TRBJ2-1	.	CASSYGQEVNEQFF	TGTGCCAGCAGCTATGGACAGGAGGTTAATGAGCAGTTCTTC
.	TRBV12-3/TRBV12-4	TRBJ1-1	few	CASIRYMGNTEAFF	TGTGCCAGCATCCGGTATATGGGGAACACTGAAGCTTTCTTT
TRBD1	TRBV6-5	TRBJ2-1	.	CASSYFSGQVNEQFF	TGTGCCAGCAGTTACTTCTCGGGACAGGTCAATGAGCAGTTCTTC